These T cell receptor beta chains were read from a single sample in a study of beta chain features in type 1 diabetes. This table comes from immunoSEQ multiplex PCR, and its TCRdb copy is limited to in-frame clones, with some not included. The table lists a few hundred thousand clones, about 29% of them singletons, with around 0.065% in the top ten. Sequenced input: naive CD4+ T cells from blood. The receptors originated from a man aged 18 to 29 in good health. The CDR3 runs from the conserved cysteine through the conserved F or W. Each record gives: V gene, J gene, CDR3 protein.

TRBV7-3	TRBJ2-5	CASSLRGARETQYF
TRBV7-3	TRBJ2-5	CASSFRAQETQYF
TRBV30	TRBJ1-2	CAWTTTVGGYTF
TRBV4-1	TRBJ2-4	CASSQEYRGNAKNIQYF
TRBV2	TRBJ2-3	CASRALSGTSTDTQYF
TRBV5-6	TRBJ2-3	CASSLTAGGPNTQYF
TRBV5-1	TRBJ2-1	CASRSGTAGRRSHEQFF
TRBV2	TRBJ2-7	CASSEGGIYEQYF
TRBV7-2	TRBJ2-7	CASSLVGSTYEQYF
TRBV9	TRBJ1-2	CASSVMGQSWGYTF
TRBV29-1	TRBJ2-7	CSVVVGGVYEQYF
TRBV18	TRBJ2-7	CASSPRSGSTYEQYF
TRBV30	TRBJ1-1	CAWSGAGNTEAFF
TRBV28	TRBJ2-3	CASSLGTVPSTDTQYF
TRBV18	TRBJ2-5	CASSPRTGEPETQYF
TRBV29-1	TRBJ2-4	CSVGTRFGAKNIQYF
TRBV6-1	TRBJ2-7	CASPAAAGPYEQYF
TRBV7-2	TRBJ2-1	CASSLVVGGTRYNEQFF
TRBV7-9	TRBJ1-4	CASSLRDSNEKLFF
TRBV14	TRBJ1-2	CASSHSNYGYTF
TRBV18	TRBJ2-1	CASSPLVEQFF
TRBV7-2	TRBJ2-3	CASREVGTGTDTQYF
TRBV7-2	TRBJ2-5	CASSLNRGSGETQYF
TRBV6-1	TRBJ2-3	CASSELRGPADTQYF
TRBV7-9	TRBJ2-7	CASSLGLAAFYEQYF
TRBV10-3	TRBJ2-1	CAISPGQLYNEQFF
TRBV29-1	TRBJ2-1	CSATGLAGGNEQFF
TRBV30	TRBJ2-7	CAWSLRSEQYF
TRBV20-1	TRBJ2-2	CSAKGYGELFF
TRBV9	TRBJ2-7	CASSPYIGQPLAEQYF
TRBV7-2	TRBJ2-3	CASSRGSSGTFADTQYF
TRBV30	TRBJ1-2	CAWSLGGELYRSYTF
TRBV7-9	TRBJ2-2	CASSPGLANTGELFF
TRBV19	TRBJ2-7	CASSGQGFHEQYF
TRBV7-2	TRBJ1-1	CASIHTGKTEAFF
TRBV4-3	TRBJ2-7	CASSQQKGLAGVEQYF
TRBV2	TRBJ2-1	CASSRLGLAGGGEQFF
TRBV7-9	TRBJ2-6	CASSPGSGANVLTF
TRBV30	TRBJ1-3	CAWSLTRGGNTIYF
TRBV18	TRBJ2-7	CASSAGQTLYEQYF
TRBV7-9	TRBJ2-1	CASSPLARHYNEQFF
TRBV18	TRBJ2-5	CASSPRYSQETQYF
TRBV7-2	TRBJ2-1	CASSQTSGTYNEQFF
TRBV6-5	TRBJ2-7	CASSSTAGTGGYEQYF
TRBV7-2	TRBJ2-3	CASSLVVLGTDTQYF
TRBV19	TRBJ2-1	CASMGRVMTYNEQFF
TRBV7-2	TRBJ2-1	CASSLDRGEYNEQFF
TRBV19	TRBJ2-5	CASSIRVGGETQYF
TRBV7-9	TRBJ1-5	CASSLWRVDSNQPQHF
TRBV29-1	TRBJ2-3	CSVVVGGGSSTDTQYF
TRBV5-1	TRBJ2-4	CASSLEAGAAKNIQYF
TRBV19	TRBJ2-5	CASGQGARTQYF
TRBV29-1	TRBJ2-7	CSVERDSGYEQYF
TRBV29-1	TRBJ2-5	CSVAGGSLRETQYF
TRBV21-1	TRBJ2-7	CASSPSRTYEQYF
TRBV5-1	TRBJ2-6	CASSATVSGANVLTF
TRBV5-4	TRBJ2-4	CASWDTGGNIQYF